What follows are 29 T cell receptor beta chains derived from one specimen sequenced in a study of cytomegalovirus exposure and HLA in healthy donors. Using immunoSEQ multiplex PCR, the repertoire was profiled, and TCRdb retains in-frame clones only, with some absent. The sample lists roughly 73,000 clones, over 85% occurring once. Sequencing used PBMCs. These receptor sequences come from a man aged 18 to 35 in good health and CMV-seropositive.

The chain employs TRBV10-3 and TRBJ2-1, with TRBD1 as a possible D gene (5 bases). The germline V gene encodes CDR1 ENHRY and CDR2 SYGVKD. Trimming cost V 6 bases and J 8 bases, with 8 bases left between them. There are 11 residues in the CDR3. CDR3 DNA sequence: TGTGCCATCAGACAGGAAGATGAGCAGTTCTTC. Translation: CAIRQEDEQFF.

The chain recombines TRBV5-1 with TRBJ2-3; the match to TRBD2 covers 15 bases. Germline values: CDR1 SGHRS, CDR2 YFSETQ. V was pared by 4 bases and J by 4 bases, with 7 bases of the junction left unmatched. This CDR3 is 17 amino acids long. Written as DNA, the CDR3 is TGCGCCAGCAGCACGGGACTAGCGGGAGGCACCCCAGATACGCAGTATTTT. Protein sequence: CASSTGLAGGTPDTQYF.

The genes are TRBV6-5 and TRBJ2-7, with D perhaps TRBD1 (6 bases). This CDR3 region has 13 residues. Germline CDR1 MNHEY, CDR2 SVGAGI. V shed 6 bases and J shed 3 bases, with 12 bases lying between them. CDR3 coding DNA: TGTGCCAGCAGATTTACAGGGAGCTACGAGCAGTACTTC. It encodes CASRFTGSYEQYF.

The V gene is TRBV28, the J gene TRBJ1-6; D is uncertain. The CDR3 has 11 amino acids. Germline assignment: CDR1 MDHEN and CDR2 SYDVKM. V gave up 5 bases and J gave up 7 bases, with 3 bases separating them. The CDR3 loop is CASSQNSPLHF. For the CDR3, the DNA is TGTGCCAGCAGTCAGAATTCACCCCTCCACTTT.

The CDR3 DNA reads TGTGCCAGCAGTTTTACAGGAAATGAAAAACTGTTTTTT. Encoded protein: CASSFTGNEKLFF. The V and J genes are TRBV28 and TRBJ1-4; possibly TRBD1 for D (5 bases). The ends were cut back, 3 bases at V and 5 bases at J, with 7 bases in the middle. From germline, CDR1 is MDHEN and CDR2 SYDVKM. The CDR3 loop spans 13 amino acids.

This rearrangement joins TRBV29-1 to TRBJ2-3; perhaps TRBD2 as D (7 bases). Trimming removed 7 bases at V and 4 bases at J, with 21 bases between. CDR3 length: 15 residues. Germline loops: CDR1 SQVTM, CDR2 ANQGSEA. In nucleotides, the CDR3 is TGCAGCGGCGGGGATGGGGGGGGGCTCGCAGATACGCAGTATTTT. Translation gives CSGGDGGGLADTQYF.

The J gene is TRBJ1-1, the V gene TRBV28, with 9 bases that match TRBD1. Losses at the gene ends were 2 bases for V and 5 bases for J; bases not matched to a gene: 6. Germline CDR1 is MDHEN and CDR2 is SYDVKM. CDR3 length: 15 residues. This chain's CDR3 is CASSLGTGRGTEAFF. In DNA form, the CDR3 reads TGTGCCAGCAGTTTAGGGACAGGGAGGGGAACTGAAGCTTTCTTT.

The V and J genes are TRBV19 and TRBJ1-5; unclear D gene. CDR1 and CDR2 from the germline V gene are LNHDA and SQIVND (reference sequence). The CDR3 has 16 amino acids. V was pared by 0 bases and J by 6 bases, with 15 bases between. The CDR3 nucleotides read TGTGCCAGTAGTATAGATTCTATTCGGCGCGGTCAGCCCCAGCATTTT. Its protein is CASSIDSIRRGQPQHF.

The V and J genes are TRBV19 and TRBJ2-7; maybe TRBD2 (6 bases). V lost 3 bases, J lost 2 bases, and 11 bases lay in between. The CDR3 runs 14 residues. Germline V gene data show CDR1 as LNHDA and CDR2 as SQIVND (reference sequence). CDR3 amino acids: CASSMEGTAYEQYF. CDR3 bases: TGTGCCAGTAGTATGGAGGGGACTGCCTACGAGCAGTACTTC.

The chain uses TRBV19 and TRBJ2-1, with 10 bases identical to TRBD1. The CDR3 totals 16 residues. Unmatched junction bases numbered 11, after V lost 5 bases and J lost 7 bases. The V gene's germline CDR1 is LNHDA and CDR2 SQIVND (reference sequence). In nucleotides, the CDR3 is TGTGCCAGTAGTCGGGCCCTGGACAGGGGGTCTAATGAGCAGTTCTTC. Its translation is CASSRALDRGSNEQFF.

The rearrangement uses TRBV5-1 and TRBJ1-2; perhaps TRBD1 as D (5 bases). Trimming cost V 4 bases and J 6 bases, with 10 bases left between them. Germline V gene data show CDR1 as SGHRS and CDR2 as YFSETQ. The CDR3 loop spans 12 amino acids. The CDR3 DNA reads TGCGCCAGCAGCGCCGACAGTAATGGCTACACCTTC. Translating gives CASSADSNGYTF. The variable domain in full, completed from reference TRBV5-1 and TRBJ1-2, reads KAGVTQTPRYLIKTRGQQVTLSCSPISGHRSVSWYQQTPGQGLQFLFEYFSETQRNKGNFPGRFSGRQFSNSRSEMNVSTLELGDSALYLCASSADSNGYTFGSGTRLTVV.

This chain connects TRBV5-1 to TRBJ1-1, with 9 bases aligning to TRBD1. J lost 5 bases, V lost 2 bases, and 1 base had no gene match. Looked up from germline, CDR1 is SGHRS and CDR2 is YFSETQ. The CDR3 spans 13 residues. The CDR3 loop reads CASSLQGATEAFF. CDR3 coding DNA: TGCGCCAGCAGCTTACAGGGGGCTACTGAAGCTTTCTTT.

This chain links TRBV6-1 with TRBJ1-4, with D uncertain. The CDR3 has 15 residues. The germline gives CDR1 MNHNS, CDR2 SASEGT. V lost 6 bases to trimming and J lost 5 bases, with 16 bases between them. DNA of the CDR3: TGTGCCAGCAGGAACTGGGCGGAGGGCAATGAAAAACTGTTTTTT. Translating gives CASRNWAEGNEKLFF.

The rearrangement uses TRBV27 and TRBJ2-6; D unclear. The CDR3 sequence is 14 residues long. V lost 7 bases to trimming and J lost 2 bases, with 9 bases between them. CDR1 and CDR2 (germline): MNHEY, SMNVEV (reference sequence). CDR3: CASMRSTGANVLTF. The CDR3 DNA reads TGTGCCAGCATGCGATCCACTGGGGCCAACGTCCTGACTTTC.

The rearrangement uses TRBV29-1 and TRBJ1-1, with TRBD1 identical over 7 bases. Germline V gene lookup returns CDR1 SQVTM and CDR2 ANQGSEA. Trimming removed 6 bases from V and 4 bases from J; junction bases left unmatched: 11. The CDR3 loop spans 14 amino acids. Here the CDR3 reads CSVYSQGSGTEAFF. The CDR3 DNA is TGCAGCGTCTACTCACAGGGGTCAGGCACTGAAGCTTTCTTT.

This clone was observed a few times. The chain combines TRBV27 with TRBJ2-3; 12 bases map to TRBD2. CDR3 length equals 20 residues. In germline, CDR1 is MNHEY, CDR2 SMNVEV (reference sequence). The V gene end was trimmed by 0 bases and the J gene end by 2 bases; junction bases not matched to a gene: 12. This CDR3 is CASSLSKGAASGRATDTQYF. CDR3 nucleotides: TGTGCCAGCAGTTTATCGAAGGGGGCCGCTAGCGGGAGGGCCACAGATACGCAGTATTTT.

In its sample, this clone was seen once. V and J are TRBV29-1 and TRBJ2-1; the match to TRBD1 covers 11 bases. In germline, CDR1 is SQVTM, CDR2 ANQGSEA. V was clipped by 6 bases and J by 0 bases; unmatched bases: 1. The length of the CDR3 is 14 residues. CDR3 nucleotides: TGCAGCGTGGGACAGGGGGTCTCCTACAATGAGCAGTTCTTC. It encodes CSVGQGVSYNEQFF.

This rearrangement joins TRBV29-1 to TRBJ2-7, with 13 bases matching TRBD2. This CDR3 region has 13 residues. Trimming removed 7 bases from V and 5 bases from J; junction bases left unmatched: 5. Per germline, CDR1 SQVTM and CDR2 ANQGSEA. CDR3 nucleotides: TGCAGCGGGAGACTAGCGGGAGGCCACGAGCAGTACTTC. This sequence encodes CSGRLAGGHEQYF.

CDR3 bases: TGTGCCAGCAGCGTGGACAGGAGAGGGTTCTTC. Translating gives CASSVDRRGFF. The rearrangement links TRBV28 to TRBJ2-1, with 7 nucleotides matching TRBD1. Germline V gene data show CDR1 as MDHEN and CDR2 as SYDVKM. V shed 6 bases, J shed 15 bases, and the junction held 8 bases outside the gene matches. This CDR3 region has 11 residues. The complete variable domain, with remaining parts taken from reference TRBV28 and TRBJ2-1, reads DVKVTQSSRYLVKRTGEKVFLECVQDMDHENMFWYRQDPGLGLRLIYFSYDVKMKEKGDIPEGYSVSREKKERFSLILESASTNQTSMYLCASSVDRRGFFGPGTRLTVL.

The V gene is TRBV28, the J gene TRBJ2-1, with D maybe TRBD2 (5 bases). V was clipped by 7 bases and J by 7 bases, with 17 bases between them. Germline CDR1 and CDR2: MDHEN and SYDVKM. The CDR3 consists of 14 residues. The DNA of the CDR3 is TGTGCCAGCACCATCCTCACGGGGATTAATGAGCAGTTCTTC. Protein: CASTILTGINEQFF.

V usage is TRBV9 and J usage is TRBJ2-7, with 9 positions matching TRBD2. Germline-derived CDR1 and CDR2 are SGDLS and YYNGEE. V was clipped by 4 bases and J by 2 bases; unmatched bases: 22. This CDR3 is 20 amino acids long. This CDR3 reads CASSPLGGGVGGRAPYEQYF. The CDR3 DNA reads as TGTGCCAGCAGCCCCCTTGGGGGGGGTGTCGGCGGGAGGGCCCCCTACGAGCAGTACTTC.

This clone has just one count. This sequence joins TRBV2 and TRBJ2-1; 12 positions agree with TRBD2. The CDR3 is 14 amino acids. The V and J ends lost 7 bases and 9 bases, in that order; junction bases with no gene match: 7. The V gene's germline CDR1 is SNHLY and CDR2 FYNNEI. CDR3 residues: CASKGLAGRGEQFF. CDR3 DNA sequence: TGTGCCAGCAAAGGACTAGCGGGGAGGGGTGAGCAGTTCTTC.

The chain combines TRBV5-1 with TRBJ1-4; D is undetermined. The CDR3 has 16 residues. CDR1 and CDR2 (germline): SGHRS, YFSETQ. V shed 0 bases and J shed 0 bases, with 9 bases lying between them. CDR3 amino acids: CASSLGQRATNEKLFF. CDR3 DNA: TGCGCCAGCAGCTTGGGACAACGAGCAACTAATGAAAAACTGTTTTTT.

The CDR3 region is CTSSQGGTSGSCLYEQYF. The CDR3 region has the DNA TGCACCAGCAGCCAGGGGGGGACTAGCGGGAGTTGTCTCTACGAGCAGTACTTC. This rearrangement joins TRBV1 to TRBJ2-7; whether TRBD2, the table's D call, matches the DNA was not checked. TRBV1 is termed a pseudogene. The CDR3 covers 18 residues.

The chain links TRBV5-8 to TRBJ2-7; TRBD2 is a possible D gene (6 bases). Germline V CDR1 and CDR2: SGHTS, YDEGEE. The germline V and J ends were trimmed by 3 bases and 2 bases, with 9 bases remaining between them. This CDR3 comprises 13 residues. Written as DNA, the CDR3 is TGTGCCAGCAGCTCGGGACTGACCTACGAGCAGTACTTC. Encoded protein: CASSSGLTYEQYF.

This clone has more than one count but fewer than ten. The chain joins TRBV11-3 to TRBJ2-5; TRBD2 might be the D (6 bases). Germline-derived CDR1 and CDR2 are SGHNT and YENEEA. The CDR3 is 14 residues long. Trimming shortened V by 5 bases and J by 3 bases, and 13 bases separated the two germline ends. CDR3: CASSDPWGEETQYF. The CDR3 DNA is TGTGCCAGCAGCGATCCTTGGGGGGAAGAGACCCAGTACTTC.

The chain uses TRBV5-8 and TRBJ2-3, with 10 bases fitting TRBD1. Germline lookup yields CDR1 SGHTS and CDR2 YDEGEE. The CDR3 totals 18 residues. The junction had 17 bases not matched to a gene; V was cut back by 4 bases and J by 6 bases. CDR3 sequence reads: CASSGTLRDRGGSDTQYF. The DNA of the CDR3 is TGTGCCAGCAGCGGCACCCTCCGGGACAGGGGAGGATCGGATACGCAGTATTTT.

The gene calls are TRBV7-9 and TRBJ2-3; TRBD2 is a possible D gene (6 bases). The CDR3 length is 15 residues. Germline CDR1 and CDR2: SEHNR and FQNEAQ (reference sequence). V lost 5 bases and J lost 2, with 14 bases in between. CDR3: CASSPRGRFTDTQYF. For the CDR3, the DNA is TGTGCCAGCAGCCCTAGAGGGAGGTTCACAGATACGCAGTATTTT.

This rearrangement joins TRBV28 to TRBJ2-7, with D tentatively TRBD1 (6 bases). Germline loops: CDR1 MDHEN, CDR2 SYDVKM. This CDR3 comprises 14 residues. Trimming shortened V by 5 bases and J by 1 base, and 12 bases separated the two germline ends. The CDR3 region has the DNA TGTGCCAGCAGTCCCCGGGACACATCCTACGAGCAGTACTTC. Its protein product is CASSPRDTSYEQYF.